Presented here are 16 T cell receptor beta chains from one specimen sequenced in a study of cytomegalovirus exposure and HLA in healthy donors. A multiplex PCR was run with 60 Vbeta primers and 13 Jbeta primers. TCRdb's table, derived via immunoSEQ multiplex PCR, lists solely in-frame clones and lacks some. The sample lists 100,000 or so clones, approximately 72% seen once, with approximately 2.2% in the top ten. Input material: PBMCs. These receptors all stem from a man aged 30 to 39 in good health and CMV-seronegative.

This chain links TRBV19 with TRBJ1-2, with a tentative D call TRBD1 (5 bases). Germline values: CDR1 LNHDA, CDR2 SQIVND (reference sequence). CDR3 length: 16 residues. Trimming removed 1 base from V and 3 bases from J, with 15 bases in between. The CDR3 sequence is CASSIGSRASYYGYTF. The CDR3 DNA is TGTGCCAGTAGTATAGGATCCAGGGCTTCATACTATGGCTACACCTTC. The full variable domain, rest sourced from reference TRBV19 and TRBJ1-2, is DGGITQSPKYLFRKEGQNVTLSCEQNLNHDAMYWYRQDPGQGLRLIYYSQIVNDFQKGDIAEGYSVSREKKESFPLTVTSAQKNPTAFYLCASSIGSRASYYGYTFGSGTRLTVV.

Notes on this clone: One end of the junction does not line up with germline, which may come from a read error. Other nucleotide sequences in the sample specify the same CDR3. The CDR3, as DNA: TGTAGCGTAACGCAGACAGGGGTGGCCGGGGAGCTGTTTTTT. Its translation: CSVTQTGVAGELFF. The rearrangement uses TRBV29-1 and TRBJ2-2; 8 nucleotides align to TRBD1. Germline assignment: CDR1 SQVTM and CDR2 ANQGSEA. The CDR3 extends over 14 amino acids.

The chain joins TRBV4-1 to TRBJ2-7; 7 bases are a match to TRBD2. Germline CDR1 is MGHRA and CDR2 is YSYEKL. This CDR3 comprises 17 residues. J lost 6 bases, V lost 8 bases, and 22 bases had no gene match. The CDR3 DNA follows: TGCGCCAGCGGACCAATAATGGAACGCGGGAGTGCGTTCGAGCAGTACTTC. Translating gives CASGPIMERGSAFEQYF.

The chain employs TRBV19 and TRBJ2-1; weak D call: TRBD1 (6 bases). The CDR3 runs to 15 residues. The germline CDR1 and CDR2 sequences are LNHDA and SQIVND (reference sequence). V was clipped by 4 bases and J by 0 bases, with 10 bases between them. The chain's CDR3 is CASSTGTTSYNEQFF. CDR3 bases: TGTGCCAGTAGTACCGGGACAACCTCCTACAATGAGCAGTTCTTC.

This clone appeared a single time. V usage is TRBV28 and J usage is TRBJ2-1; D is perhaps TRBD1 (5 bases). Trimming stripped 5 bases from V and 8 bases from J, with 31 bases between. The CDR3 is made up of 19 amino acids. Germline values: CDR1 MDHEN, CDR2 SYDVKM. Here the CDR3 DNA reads TGTGCCAGCAGTCCTTTTTCGGCCTATACCGTCAGGGTAGGCCATGAGCAGTTCTTC. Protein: CASSPFSAYTVRVGHEQFF.

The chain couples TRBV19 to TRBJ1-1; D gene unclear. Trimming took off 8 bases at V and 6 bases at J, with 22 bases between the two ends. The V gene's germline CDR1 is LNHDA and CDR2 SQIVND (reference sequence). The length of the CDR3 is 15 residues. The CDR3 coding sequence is TGTGCCAGTCGTCTCGACACCTTCCGAACGTCTGAAGCTTTCTTT. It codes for CASRLDTFRTSEAFF.

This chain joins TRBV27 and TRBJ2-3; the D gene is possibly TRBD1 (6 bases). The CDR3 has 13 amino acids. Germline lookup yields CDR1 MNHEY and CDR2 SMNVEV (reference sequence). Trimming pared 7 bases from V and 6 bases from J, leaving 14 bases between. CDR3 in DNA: TGTGCCAGCACATTAGCAGGGGCGGATACGCAGTATTTT. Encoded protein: CASTLAGADTQYF.

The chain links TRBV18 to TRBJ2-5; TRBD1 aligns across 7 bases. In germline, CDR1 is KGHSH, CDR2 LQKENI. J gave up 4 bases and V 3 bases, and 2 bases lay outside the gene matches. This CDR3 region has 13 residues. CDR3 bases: TGTGCCAGCTCACCTCCAGGGGGAGAGACCCAGTACTTC. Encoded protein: CASSPPGGETQYF.

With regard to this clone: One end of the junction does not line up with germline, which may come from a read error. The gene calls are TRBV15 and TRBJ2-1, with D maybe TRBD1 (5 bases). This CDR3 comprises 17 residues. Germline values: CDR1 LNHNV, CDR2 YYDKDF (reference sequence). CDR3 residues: CATSREGFRASYNEQFF. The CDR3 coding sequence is TGTGCCACCAGCAGAGAGGGATTCAGGGCCTCCTATAATGAGCAGTTCTTC.

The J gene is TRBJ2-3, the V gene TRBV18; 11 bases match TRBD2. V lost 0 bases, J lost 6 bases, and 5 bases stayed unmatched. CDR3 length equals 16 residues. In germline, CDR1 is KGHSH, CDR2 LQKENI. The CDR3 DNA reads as TGTGCCAGCTCACCACCACTAGCGGGAGCGTCCGATACGCAGTATTTT. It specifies CASSPPLAGASDTQYF. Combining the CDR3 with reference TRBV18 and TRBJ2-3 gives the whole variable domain NAGVMQNPRHLVRRRGQEARLRCSPMKGHSHVYWYRQLPEEGLKFMVYLQKENIIDESGMPKERFSAEFPKEGPSILRIQQVVRGDSAAYFCASSPPLAGASDTQYFGPGTRLTVL.

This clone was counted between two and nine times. CDR3 region: CASSPWAQTGTEAFF. In nucleotides, the CDR3 is TGTGCCAGTAGTCCGTGGGCCCAAACGGGGACTGAAGCTTTCTTT. The chain uses TRBV19 and TRBJ1-1; no clear D gene. The CDR3 totals 15 residues. CDR1 LNHDA and CDR2 SQIVND come from the germline V gene (reference sequence). Trimming took off 5 bases at V and 5 bases at J, with 18 bases between the two ends.

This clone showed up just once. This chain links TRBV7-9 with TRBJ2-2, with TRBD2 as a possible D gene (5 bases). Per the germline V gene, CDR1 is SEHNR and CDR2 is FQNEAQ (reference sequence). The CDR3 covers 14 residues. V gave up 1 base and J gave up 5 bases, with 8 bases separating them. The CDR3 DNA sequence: TGTGCCAGCAGCTTAGAACTAGATACCGGGGAGCTGTTTTTT. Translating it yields CASSLELDTGELFF.

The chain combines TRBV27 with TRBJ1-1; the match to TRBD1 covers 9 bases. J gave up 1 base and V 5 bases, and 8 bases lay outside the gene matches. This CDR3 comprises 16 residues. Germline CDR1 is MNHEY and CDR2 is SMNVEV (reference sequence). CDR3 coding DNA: TGTGCCAGCAGTCCATGGGGACAGGGACCGAACACTGAAGCTTTCTTT. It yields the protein CASSPWGQGPNTEAFF.

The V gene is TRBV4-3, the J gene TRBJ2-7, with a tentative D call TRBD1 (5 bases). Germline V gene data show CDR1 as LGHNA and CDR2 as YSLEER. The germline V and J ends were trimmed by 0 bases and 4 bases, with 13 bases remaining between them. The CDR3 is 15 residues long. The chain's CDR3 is CASSQESDSFYEQYF. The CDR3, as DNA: TGCGCCAGCAGCCAAGAATCAGACAGCTTTTACGAGCAGTACTTC.

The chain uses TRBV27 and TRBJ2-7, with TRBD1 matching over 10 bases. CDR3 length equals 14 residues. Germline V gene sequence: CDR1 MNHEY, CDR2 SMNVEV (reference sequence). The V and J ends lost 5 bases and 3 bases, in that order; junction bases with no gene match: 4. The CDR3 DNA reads TGTGCCAGCAGTAGACAGGGGGCCAACTACGAGCAGTACTTC. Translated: CASSRQGANYEQYF.

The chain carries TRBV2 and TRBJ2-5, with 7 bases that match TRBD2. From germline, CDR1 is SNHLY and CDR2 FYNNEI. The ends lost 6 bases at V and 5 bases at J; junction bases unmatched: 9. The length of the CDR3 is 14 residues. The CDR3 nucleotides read TGTGCCAGCAGCCGACTAGCCGCGGCGGAGACCCAGTACTTC. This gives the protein CASSRLAAAETQYF.